These T cell receptor beta chains were read from a single sample in a study of T cell clones after liver transplantation. Method: immunoSEQ multiplex PCR; TCRdb's copy keeps in-frame clones and lacks some. The top ten hold about 3% of the sample, which has fewer than 110,000 clones, around 84% seen once. Source: CD4+ T cells from blood, taken approximately 43 months after liver transplant. The receptors stem from a human patient who received a liver transplant. Some of the T cells may derive from the graft donor. Both conserved end residues are part of each CDR3.

j_call: TRBJ1-4
v_call: TRBV6-5
cdr3_aa: CASRARGATNEKLFF

j_call: TRBJ2-7
v_call: TRBV5-6
cdr3_aa: CASSRIIQRYEQYF

j_call: TRBJ2-1
v_call: TRBV12-5
cdr3_aa: CASVEAGGAEVEQFF

j_call: TRBJ2-7
v_call: TRBV5-1
cdr3_aa: CASSLGGRASEQYF

j_call: TRBJ2-7
v_call: TRBV7-3
cdr3_aa: CASSPYLVGTSYEQYF

j_call: TRBJ2-1
v_call: TRBV7-6
cdr3_aa: CASSLKGPNNEQFF

j_call: TRBJ1-5
v_call: TRBV29-1
cdr3_aa: CSVVLGAAGQGAQHF

j_call: TRBJ2-3
v_call: TRBV5-4
cdr3_aa: CASSSRLGFLGDTQYF

j_call: TRBJ2-7
v_call: TRBV28
cdr3_aa: CASGTGWPYEQYF

j_call: TRBJ2-7
v_call: TRBV11-2
cdr3_aa: CASSLAQGAREQYF

j_call: TRBJ1-2
v_call: TRBV5-4
cdr3_aa: CASSRTGGDYGYTF

j_call: TRBJ1-1
v_call: TRBV9
cdr3_aa: CASSVVGGETEAFF

j_call: TRBJ1-4
v_call: TRBV2
cdr3_aa: CASRAEGEKLFF

j_call: TRBJ1-2
v_call: TRBV28
cdr3_aa: CASSPGTGALKSGYTF

j_call: TRBJ2-7
v_call: TRBV6-1
cdr3_aa: CASSVLGPEQYF

j_call: TRBJ1-3
v_call: TRBV4-1
cdr3_aa: CASSQGAVGGRGRNTIYF

j_call: TRBJ2-1
v_call: TRBV27
cdr3_aa: CASSLLGQGEQFF

j_call: TRBJ1-5
v_call: TRBV19
cdr3_aa: CASAQGIQPQHF

j_call: TRBJ2-7
v_call: TRBV21-1
cdr3_aa: CASSSTGLCYEQYF

j_call: TRBJ1-2
v_call: TRBV2
cdr3_aa: CASRGQASNYGYTF

j_call: TRBJ2-5
v_call: TRBV5-6
cdr3_aa: CASSGQGRETQYF

j_call: TRBJ1-1
v_call: TRBV28
cdr3_aa: CASSSPTGQGAVRAFF

j_call: TRBJ1-1
v_call: TRBV2
cdr3_aa: CASMVNTEAFF

j_call: TRBJ2-7
v_call: TRBV30
cdr3_aa: CAWRSQGLPIYEQYF

j_call: TRBJ2-2
v_call: TRBV9
cdr3_aa: CASSAGTGRVGELFF

j_call: TRBJ1-6
v_call: TRBV2
cdr3_aa: CASSGEEGLSPLHF

j_call: TRBJ2-1
v_call: TRBV7-9
cdr3_aa: CASSLPGTGSNEQFF

j_call: TRBJ2-1
v_call: TRBV7-2
cdr3_aa: CASSLRGLYYNEQFF

j_call: TRBJ2-1
v_call: TRBV29-1
cdr3_aa: CSVTPYNEQFF

j_call: TRBJ2-7
v_call: TRBV19
cdr3_aa: CASSLSGTPIYEQYF

j_call: TRBJ2-7
v_call: TRBV5-1
cdr3_aa: CASAGGAKSYEQYF

j_call: TRBJ2-3
v_call: TRBV4-3
cdr3_aa: CASSQEGGTPGGYRTQYF

j_call: TRBJ2-3
v_call: TRBV7-2
cdr3_aa: CASSSQPGTSGRAGTQYF

j_call: TRBJ1-6
v_call: TRBV27
cdr3_aa: CASSFGSVYRTTGTPLHF

j_call: TRBJ2-2
v_call: TRBV9
cdr3_aa: CASSPLGSGAGELFF

j_call: TRBJ2-2
v_call: TRBV7-3
cdr3_aa: CASRQRGPAGETGELFF

j_call: TRBJ2-7
v_call: TRBV29-1
cdr3_aa: CSVGGRTGLYEQYF

j_call: TRBJ1-3
v_call: TRBV30
cdr3_aa: CAWSGTYSGNTIYF

j_call: TRBJ1-5
v_call: TRBV18
cdr3_aa: CASRPGQSKNQPQHF

j_call: TRBJ2-2
v_call: TRBV7-8
cdr3_aa: CASRTTGGYSGELFF

j_call: TRBJ2-7
v_call: TRBV5-1
cdr3_aa: CASSLRGEQYF

j_call: TRBJ1-2
v_call: TRBV27
cdr3_aa: CASSPRQGGYGYTF

j_call: TRBJ2-1
v_call: TRBV14
cdr3_aa: CASSQASGGAQQFF

j_call: TRBJ1-5
v_call: TRBV18
cdr3_aa: CASSPKTIQPQHF

j_call: TRBJ1-1
v_call: TRBV11-1
cdr3_aa: CASSLLPNRKNEAFF

j_call: TRBJ1-1
v_call: TRBV5-6
cdr3_aa: CASSLGPVNTEAFF

j_call: TRBJ2-1
v_call: TRBV23-1
cdr3_aa: CASSQPPSAPSYNEQFF

j_call: TRBJ2-2
v_call: TRBV5-1
cdr3_aa: CASASGTNTGELFF

j_call: TRBJ2-7
v_call: TRBV27
cdr3_aa: CASSFRDRVREQYF

j_call: TRBJ2-3
v_call: TRBV5-8
cdr3_aa: CASSPSLVAGVRDTQYF

j_call: TRBJ2-1
v_call: TRBV20-1
cdr3_aa: CSARTGTEQFF

j_call: TRBJ1-5
v_call: TRBV5-6
cdr3_aa: CASSAGQGSNQPQHF

j_call: TRBJ1-2
v_call: TRBV4-2
cdr3_aa: CASSQEQDYGYTF

j_call: TRBJ2-7
v_call: TRBV18
cdr3_aa: CASSHGASYEQYF

j_call: TRBJ1-5
v_call: TRBV28
cdr3_aa: CASSPGDRDNQPQHF